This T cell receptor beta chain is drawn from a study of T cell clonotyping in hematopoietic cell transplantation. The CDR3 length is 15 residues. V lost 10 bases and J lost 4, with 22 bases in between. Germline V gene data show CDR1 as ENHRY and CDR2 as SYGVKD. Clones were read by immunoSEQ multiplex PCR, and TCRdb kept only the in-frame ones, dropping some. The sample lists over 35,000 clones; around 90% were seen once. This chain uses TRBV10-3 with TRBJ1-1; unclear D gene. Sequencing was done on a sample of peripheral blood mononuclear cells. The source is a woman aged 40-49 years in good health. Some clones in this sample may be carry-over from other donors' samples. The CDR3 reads CATLPAGGSSTEAFF. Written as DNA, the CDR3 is TGTGCCACCCTACCGGCGGGAGGGTCGAGCACTGAAGCTTTCTTT.